The subject of this entry is one TCR beta chain. Its antigen is still unknown. cDNA molecules carried unique molecular identifiers, and template switching added a universal primer site. TCRdb independently ran MiXCR on the 5' RACE reads; one entry per CDR3 protein. This table holds about 520,000 distinct CDR3 sequences, under 25% found once. This sample was taken from a study of identical twins. Study observations and caveats: Twins shared beta out-of-frame sequences in excess, but this excess was weaker.

The sample was also linked to a second study, of T cells expressing NK-cell markers. This second report adds: For a few donors, these clonotypes were likewise the leading ones in the CD3+CD56-NKG2C+ fraction. Whether expanded NKG2C+ T cell clones were HCMV-specific remained unclear.

The specimen sequenced was CD4+ T cells sorted from blood. The TCR sequence derives from a woman younger than 30 in good health.

The DNA for the CDR3 is TGCGCCAGCAGTGAGTCCCCGTTGGAGACCCAGTACTTC. This translates into CASSESPLETQYF. This rearrangement joins TRBV10-1 to TRBJ2-5, with D unclear. Germline V gene sequence: CDR1 WNHNN, CDR2 SYGVQD (reference sequence). This CDR3 is built from 13 residues. V lost 0 bases and J lost 5, with 7 bases in between.